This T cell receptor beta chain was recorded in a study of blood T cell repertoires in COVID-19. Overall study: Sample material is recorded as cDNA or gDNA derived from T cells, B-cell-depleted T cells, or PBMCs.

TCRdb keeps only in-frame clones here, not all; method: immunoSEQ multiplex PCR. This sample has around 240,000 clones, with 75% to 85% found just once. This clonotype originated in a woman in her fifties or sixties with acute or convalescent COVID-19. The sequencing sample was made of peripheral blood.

The CDR3: CASSLRRQEQYF. CDR3 DNA sequence: TGTGCCAGCAGCCTGCGTCGACAGGAGCAGTACTTC. The chain combines TRBV11-3 with TRBJ2-7; TRBD1 is a possible D gene (5 bases). Germline V CDR1 and CDR2: SGHNT, YENEEA. Between the trimmed V and J ends, which lost 5 bases and 7 bases, there was a span of 12 bases. The CDR3 is made up of 12 amino acids. The full variable domain, completed using reference TRBV11-3 and TRBJ2-7, is EAGVVQSPRYKIIEKKQPVAFWCNPISGHNTLYWYLQNLGQGPELLIRYENEEAVDDSQLPKDRFSAERLKGVDSTLKIQPAELGDSAVYLCASSLRRQEQYFGPGTRLTVT.